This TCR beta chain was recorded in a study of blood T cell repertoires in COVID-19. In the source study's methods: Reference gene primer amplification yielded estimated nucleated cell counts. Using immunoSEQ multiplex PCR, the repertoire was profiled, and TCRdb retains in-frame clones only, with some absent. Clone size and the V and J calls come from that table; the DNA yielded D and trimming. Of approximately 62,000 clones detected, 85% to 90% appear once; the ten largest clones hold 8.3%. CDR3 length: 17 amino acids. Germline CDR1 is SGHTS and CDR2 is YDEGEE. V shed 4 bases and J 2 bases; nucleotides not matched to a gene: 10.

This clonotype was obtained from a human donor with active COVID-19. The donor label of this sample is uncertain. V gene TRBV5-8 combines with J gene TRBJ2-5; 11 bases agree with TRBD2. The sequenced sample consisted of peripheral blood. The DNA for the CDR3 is TGTGCCAGCAGCCAACTAGCGGGGGCCACGCGGCAAGAGACCCAGTACTTC. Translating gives CASSQLAGATRQETQYF.